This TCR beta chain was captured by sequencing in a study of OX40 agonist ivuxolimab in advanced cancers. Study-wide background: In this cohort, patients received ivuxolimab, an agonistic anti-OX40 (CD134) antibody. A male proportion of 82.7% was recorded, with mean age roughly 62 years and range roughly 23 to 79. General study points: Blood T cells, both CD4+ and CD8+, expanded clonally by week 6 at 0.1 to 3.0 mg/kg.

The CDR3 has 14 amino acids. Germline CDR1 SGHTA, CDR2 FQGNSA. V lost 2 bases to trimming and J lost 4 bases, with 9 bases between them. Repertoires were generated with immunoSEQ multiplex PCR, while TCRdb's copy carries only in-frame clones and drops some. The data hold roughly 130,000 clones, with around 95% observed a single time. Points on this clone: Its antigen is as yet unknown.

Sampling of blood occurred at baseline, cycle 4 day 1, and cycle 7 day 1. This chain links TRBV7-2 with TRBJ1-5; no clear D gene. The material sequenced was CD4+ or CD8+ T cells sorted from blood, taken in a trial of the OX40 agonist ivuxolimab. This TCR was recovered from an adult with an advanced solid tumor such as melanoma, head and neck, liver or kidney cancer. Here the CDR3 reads CASSLTRGNQPQHF. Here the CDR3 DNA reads TGTGCCAGCAGCTTAACAAGAGGGAATCAGCCCCAGCATTTT.